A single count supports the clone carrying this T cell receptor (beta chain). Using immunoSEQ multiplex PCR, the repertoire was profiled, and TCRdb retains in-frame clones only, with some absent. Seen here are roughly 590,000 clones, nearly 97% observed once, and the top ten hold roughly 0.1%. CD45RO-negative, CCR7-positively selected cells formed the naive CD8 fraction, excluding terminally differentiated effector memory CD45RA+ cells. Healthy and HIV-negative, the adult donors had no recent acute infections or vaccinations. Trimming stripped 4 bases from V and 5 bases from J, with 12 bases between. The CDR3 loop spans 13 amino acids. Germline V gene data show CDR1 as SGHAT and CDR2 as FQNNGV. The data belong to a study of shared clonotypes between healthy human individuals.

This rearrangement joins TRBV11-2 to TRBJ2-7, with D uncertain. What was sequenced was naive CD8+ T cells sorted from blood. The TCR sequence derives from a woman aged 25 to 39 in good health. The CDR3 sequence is CASSSSSFHEQYF. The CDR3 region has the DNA TGTGCCAGCAGCTCATCTAGTTTTCACGAGCAGTACTTC.